The clone carrying this TCR beta chain appeared a few times. This entry belongs to a study of blood T cell repertoires in COVID-19. At the level of the study: The cDNA or gDNA used as material had been derived from T cells, B-cell-depleted T cells, or PBMCs.

Repertoires were generated with immunoSEQ multiplex PCR, while TCRdb's copy carries only in-frame clones and drops some. The table includes some 240,000 clones, approximately 89% detected once. The origin of this receptor is a woman aged 70 to 79 with COVID-19, enrolled during active disease. Sequencing was carried out using peripheral blood.

CDR3 protein: CAISGRDRDEQYF. The CDR3 DNA reads as TGTGCCATCAGTGGCCGGGACAGAGACGAGCAGTACTTC. The V gene is TRBV10-3, the J gene TRBJ2-7, with 7 bases identical to TRBD1. Per germline, CDR1 ENHRY and CDR2 SYGVKD. The CDR3 runs to 13 residues. Germline trimming cut 4 bases from V and 5 bases from J; bases unmatched to any gene: 5.